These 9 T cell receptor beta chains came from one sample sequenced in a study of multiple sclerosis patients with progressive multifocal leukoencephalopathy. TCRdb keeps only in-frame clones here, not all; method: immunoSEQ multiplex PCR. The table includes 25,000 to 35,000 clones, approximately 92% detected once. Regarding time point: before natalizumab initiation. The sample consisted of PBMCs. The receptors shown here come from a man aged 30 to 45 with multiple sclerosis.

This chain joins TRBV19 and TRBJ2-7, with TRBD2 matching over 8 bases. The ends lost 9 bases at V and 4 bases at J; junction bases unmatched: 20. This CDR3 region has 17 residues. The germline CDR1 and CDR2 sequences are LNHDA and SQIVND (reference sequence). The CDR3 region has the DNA TGTGCCAGCCGCCCTAGAGGTGGTGGACTAGCAATGTACGAGCAGTACTTC. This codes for CASRPRGGGLAMYEQYF.

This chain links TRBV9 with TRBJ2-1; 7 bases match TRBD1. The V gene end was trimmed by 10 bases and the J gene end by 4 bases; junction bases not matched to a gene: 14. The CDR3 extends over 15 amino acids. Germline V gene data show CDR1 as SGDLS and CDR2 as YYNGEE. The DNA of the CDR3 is TGTGCCTCCTCCGTGGTGGGGACAGATTACAATGAGCAGTTCTTC. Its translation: CASSVVGTDYNEQFF.

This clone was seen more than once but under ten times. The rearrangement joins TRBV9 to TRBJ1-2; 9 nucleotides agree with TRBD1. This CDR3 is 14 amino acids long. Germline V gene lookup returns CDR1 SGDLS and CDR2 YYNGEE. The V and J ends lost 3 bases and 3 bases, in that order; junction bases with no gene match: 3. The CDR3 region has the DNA TGTGCCAGCAGCGCGGGACAGGGTGACTATGGCTACACCTTC. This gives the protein CASSAGQGDYGYTF.

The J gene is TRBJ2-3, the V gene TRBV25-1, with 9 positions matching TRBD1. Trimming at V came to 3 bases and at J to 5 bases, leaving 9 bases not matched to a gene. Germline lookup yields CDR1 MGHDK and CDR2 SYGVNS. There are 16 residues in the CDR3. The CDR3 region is CASSDPDRGRGDTQYF. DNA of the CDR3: TGTGCCAGCAGTGATCCGGACAGGGGTAGGGGAGATACGCAGTATTTT.

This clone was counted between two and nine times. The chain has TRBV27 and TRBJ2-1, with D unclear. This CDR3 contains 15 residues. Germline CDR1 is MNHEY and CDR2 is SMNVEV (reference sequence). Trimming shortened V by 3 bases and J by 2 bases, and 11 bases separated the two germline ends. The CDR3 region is CASSFGTSPYNEQFF. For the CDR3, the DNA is TGTGCCAGCAGTTTCGGAACCTCTCCCTACAATGAGCAGTTCTTC.

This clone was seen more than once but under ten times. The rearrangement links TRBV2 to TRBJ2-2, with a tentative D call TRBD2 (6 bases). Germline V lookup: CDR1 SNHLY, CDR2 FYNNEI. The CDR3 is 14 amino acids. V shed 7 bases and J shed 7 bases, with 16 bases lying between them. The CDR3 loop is CASTGDRPGGELFF. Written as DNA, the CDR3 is TGTGCCAGCACGGGGGATCGCCCGGGCGGGGAGCTGTTTTTT.

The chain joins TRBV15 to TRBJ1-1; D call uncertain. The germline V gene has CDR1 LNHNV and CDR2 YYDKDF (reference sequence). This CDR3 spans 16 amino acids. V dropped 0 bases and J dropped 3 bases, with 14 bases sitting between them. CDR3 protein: CATSRDRYRSDTEAFF. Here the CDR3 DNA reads TGTGCCACCAGCAGAGATCGATACAGAAGCGACACTGAAGCTTTCTTT.

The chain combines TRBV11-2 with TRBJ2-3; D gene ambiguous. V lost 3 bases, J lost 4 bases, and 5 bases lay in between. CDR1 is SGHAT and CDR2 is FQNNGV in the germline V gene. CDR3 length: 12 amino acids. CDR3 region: CASSLVPDTQYF. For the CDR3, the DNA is TGTGCCAGCAGCTTGGTCCCAGATACGCAGTATTTT.

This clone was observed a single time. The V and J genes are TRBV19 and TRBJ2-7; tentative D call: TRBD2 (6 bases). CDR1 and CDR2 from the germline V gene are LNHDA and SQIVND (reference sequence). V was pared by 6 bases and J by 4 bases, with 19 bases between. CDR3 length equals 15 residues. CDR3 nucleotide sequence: TGTGCCAGTAGCCCGCGGGACTCCCAGAGGTACGAGCAGTACTTC. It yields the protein CASSPRDSQRYEQYF.